This T cell receptor beta chain was found in a study of T cell changes during pregnancy in multiple sclerosis. TCRdb's copy holds only in-frame clones and misses some; the assay was immunoSEQ multiplex PCR. The sample consists of 65,000 to 90,000 clones, more than 90% of them appearing once. This CDR3 comprises 13 residues. Looked up from germline, CDR1 is KGHSH and CDR2 is LQKENI. Trimming took off 8 bases at V and 2 bases at J, with 10 bases between the two ends. The sample consisted of peripheral blood, taken in the second trimester of pregnancy. This chain joins TRBV18 and TRBJ1-3; D is undetermined. The receptor was derived from a female donor with multiple sclerosis, enrolled in a pregnancy study. CDR3 nucleotides: TGTGCCAGCACCCAGGTGCCTGGAAACACCATATATTTT. Residues: CASTQVPGNTIYF.